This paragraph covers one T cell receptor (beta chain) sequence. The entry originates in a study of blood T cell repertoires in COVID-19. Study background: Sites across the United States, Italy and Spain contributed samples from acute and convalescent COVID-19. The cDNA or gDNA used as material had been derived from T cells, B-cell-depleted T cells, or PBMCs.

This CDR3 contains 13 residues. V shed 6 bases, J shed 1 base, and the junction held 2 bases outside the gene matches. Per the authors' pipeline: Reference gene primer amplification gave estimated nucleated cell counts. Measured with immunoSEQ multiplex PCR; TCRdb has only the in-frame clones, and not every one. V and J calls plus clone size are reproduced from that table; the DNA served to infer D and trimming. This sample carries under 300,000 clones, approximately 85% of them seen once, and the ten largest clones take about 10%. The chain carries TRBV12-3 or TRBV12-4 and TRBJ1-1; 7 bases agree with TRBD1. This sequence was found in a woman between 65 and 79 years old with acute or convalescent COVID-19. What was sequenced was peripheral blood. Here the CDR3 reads CASSWDRNTEAFF. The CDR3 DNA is TGTGCCAGCAGCTGGGACAGGAACACTGAAGCTTTCTTT.